Listed here are 27 T cell receptor beta chains from one sample, sequenced in a study of blood T cells in healthy people across ages. Together with a sample-barcoded 5' primer, a J-beta primer mix was included in a second PCR lasting roughly 6 to 12 cycles. TCRdb reprocessed the 5' RACE reads with MiXCR, giving one entry per CDR3 protein. The table shows about 620,000 distinct CDR3 sequences, with around 50% occurring only once. Sequencing input: blood. The receptors here all came from a woman of 80 years or more in good health.

Of note for this clonotype: A read error may be the cause here, since a much bigger clone is one base away. V usage is TRBV7-2 and J usage is TRBJ2-5; D may be TRBD2 (6 bases). This CDR3 has 15 residues. Trimming left V 4 bases short and J 6 bases short, with 18 bases between. Germline V gene lookup returns CDR1 SGHTA and CDR2 FQGNSA. The CDR3 nucleotides read TGTGCCAGCAGCTGTGGAGCCGGGACTTCACAGACCCAGTACTTC. Translated, it gives CASSCGAGTSQTQYF.

The sample holds a few counts of this clonotype. The rearrangement links TRBV6-5 to TRBJ1-4; D is perhaps TRBD1 (6 bases). The V end was cut by 5 bases, the J end by 1 base, with 14 bases between. Germline loops: CDR1 MNHEY, CDR2 SVGAGI. The CDR3 extends over 16 amino acids. The CDR3 sequence: CASSLSLRGTNEKLFF. The CDR3 DNA reads TGTGCCAGCAGTCTCTCTCTCAGGGGAACTAATGAAAAACTGTTTTTT.

This clonotype was recorded a few times. The chain carries TRBV14 and TRBJ2-1; no clear D. This CDR3 is 13 amino acids long. The V gene lost 0 bases and the J gene lost 13 bases, with 13 bases spanning the gap. The germline CDR1 and CDR2 sequences are SGHDN and FVKESK. The CDR3 reads CASSQDRKETQFF. CDR3 coding DNA: TGTGCCAGCAGCCAAGATCGTAAAGAGACCCAGTTCTTC.

On this clonotype itself: Possible read error: a much larger clone is one base away. The chain links TRBV20-1 to TRBJ1-5; D remains ambiguous. Looked up from germline, CDR1 is DFQATT and CDR2 is SNEGSKA (reference sequence). The CDR3 contains 12 residues. Trimming left V 2 bases short and J 1 base short, with 3 bases between. The CDR3 nucleotides read TGCAGTGCTAGACAGAGCAATCAGCCCCAGCATTTT. It specifies CSARQSNQPQHF.

There are many counts of this clonotype. The J gene is TRBJ2-5, the V gene TRBV19, with D maybe TRBD1 (6 bases). Trimming cost V 6 bases and J 1 base, with 12 bases left between them. This CDR3 is built from 14 residues. Germline V lookup: CDR1 LNHDA, CDR2 SQIVND (reference sequence). The CDR3 loop reads CASRDFRGQETQYF. Here the CDR3 DNA reads TGTGCCAGTAGAGACTTCAGGGGCCAAGAGACCCAGTACTTC. The complete variable domain, with remaining parts taken from reference TRBV19 and TRBJ2-5, reads DGGITQSPKYLFRKEGQNVTLSCEQNLNHDAMYWYRQDPGQGLRLIYYSQIVNDFQKGDIAEGYSVSREKKESFPLTVTSAQKNPTAFYLCASRDFRGQETQYFGPGTRLLVL.

This clonotype was observed at least ten times. This sequence joins TRBV2 and TRBJ2-7, with D possibly TRBD1 on 5 matching bases. From germline, CDR1 is SNHLY and CDR2 FYNNEI. This CDR3 has 16 amino acids. Deletions cut 6 bases from V and 0 bases from J, with 18 bases between. CDR3 in amino acids: CASSPGHYSSSYEQYF. CDR3 DNA: TGTGCCAGCAGCCCCGGACACTATAGCTCCTCCTACGAGCAGTACTTC.

The rearrangement links TRBV12-3 or TRBV12-4 to TRBJ1-2, with TRBD1 matching 8 bases. This CDR3 spans 15 amino acids. The V segment lost 4 bases and the J segment 4 bases; nucleotides outside the gene matches: 8. The CDR3 region is CASSSGQGWSYGYTF. The CDR3 nucleotides read TGTGCCAGCAGTTCCGGACAGGGATGGAGCTATGGCTACACCTTC.

In regard to this clonotype: A clone one base away is much larger, so this may be a read error. The chain links TRBV9 to TRBJ1-6; D perhaps matches TRBD1 (5 bases). Germline CDR1 is SGDLS and CDR2 is YYNGEE. This CDR3 comprises 15 residues. The CDR3 here is CASSVEGMGRSLLHF. The CDR3 nucleotides are TGTGCCAGCAGCGTAGAAGGGATGGGGCGTTCACTCCTCCACTTT.

For this clonotype: Being one base from a much bigger clone, this may be a read error. The chain carries TRBV5-1 and TRBJ2-3, with D perhaps TRBD2 (6 bases). The germline CDR1 and CDR2 sequences are SGHRS and YFSETQ. The CDR3 has 15 amino acids. V shed 9 bases and J shed 8 bases, with 25 bases lying between them. The CDR3 spells CATNPGDSRAGTQYF. The CDR3 region has the DNA TGCGCCACCAATCCCGGGGACTCGAGGGCAGGTACGCAGTATTTT.

This clonotype was detected ten times or more. This chain links TRBV6-6 with TRBJ1-2; a possible D gene is TRBD1 (6 bases). This CDR3 comprises 17 residues. Germline V gene lookup returns CDR1 MNHNY and CDR2 SVGAGI (reference sequence). Deletions cut 7 bases from V and 4 bases from J, with 25 bases between. CDR3 protein: CASKGRRGAFDGYGYTF. In DNA, the CDR3 is TGTGCCAGCAAAGGGCGCAGGGGAGCTTTCGATGGCTATGGCTACACCTTC.

V gene TRBV14 combines with J gene TRBJ2-1; 8 bases are shared with TRBD1. The CDR3 runs to 15 residues. Looked up from germline, CDR1 is SGHDN and CDR2 is FVKESK. The V gene end was trimmed by 4 bases and the J gene end by 7 bases; junction bases not matched to a gene: 9. CDR3 amino acids: CASSRGTGRLNEQFF. The CDR3 DNA reads TGTGCCAGCAGCCGTGGGACAGGAAGATTGAATGAGCAGTTCTTC.

The chain links TRBV20-1 to TRBJ2-5, with 10 bases identical to TRBD2. The germline V gene has CDR1 DFQATT and CDR2 SNEGSKA (reference sequence). The CDR3 sequence is 16 residues long. The V gene end was trimmed by 4 bases and the J gene end by 11 bases; junction bases not matched to a gene: 19. Written as DNA, the CDR3 is TGCAGTGCTATTTCGCCCGGGGCTAGCGGGAGCGGTGAGCAGTACTTC. As protein: CSAISPGASGSGEQYF.

With respect to this clonotype: Since a much larger clone is just one base distant, this may be a read error. This chain links TRBV6-6 with TRBJ2-3; the match to TRBD2 covers 13 bases. CDR3 length: 17 residues. Germline V gene sequence: CDR1 MNHNY, CDR2 SVGAGI (reference sequence). The CDR3 DNA follows: TGTACCAGCAGCCCTAACCCCGGGACTAGCGGGAAAGATACGCAGTATTTT. This translates into CTSSPNPGTSGKDTQYF.

The chain links TRBV14 to TRBJ2-6; D possibly corresponds to TRBD1 (5 bases). V lost 4 bases, J lost 1 base, and 11 bases lay in between. Germline CDR1 reads SGHDN; CDR2 reads FVKESK. CDR3 length: 16 residues. The CDR3 DNA reads as TGTGCCAGCAGCCGATTCAGGGTATCTGGGGCCAACGTCCTGACTTTC. Translated, it gives CASSRFRVSGANVLTF.

Concerning this clonotype: Possible read error: a much larger clone is one base away. In DNA, the CDR3 is TGCGCCAGCAGCCTCTTAGGCGGGAAGTTCGTCGATGAGCAGTTCTTC. Its protein product is CASSLLGGKFVDEQFF. The chain joins TRBV5-1 to TRBJ2-1; D perhaps matches TRBD2 (6 bases). The CDR3 is 16 residues long. The V end was cut by 4 bases, the J end by 8 bases, with 22 bases between. The germline gives CDR1 SGHRS, CDR2 YFSETQ.

Comment on this clonotype: Germline and junction disagree at one end, which may indicate a read error. This chain uses TRBV2 with TRBJ1-4; D is perhaps TRBD1 (6 bases). The germline V gene has CDR1 SNHLY and CDR2 FYNNEI. The CDR3 is 15 residues long. CDR3 DNA sequence: TGTACCAGCACAGGGTTTTCAGCAACTAATGAAAAACTGTTTTTT. It specifies CTSTGFSATNEKLFF.

This clonotype was observed at least ten times. This chain joins TRBV20-1 and TRBJ2-1; D may correspond to TRBD1 or TRBD2 (5 bases each). The CDR3 is 13 amino acids. The V and J ends lost 4 bases and 5 bases respectively, with 12 bases between them. Germline loops: CDR1 DFQATT, CDR2 SNEGSKA (reference sequence). The CDR3 is CSAIRDRNNEQFF. Written as DNA, the CDR3 is TGCAGTGCTATTCGGGACCGAAACAATGAGCAGTTCTTC.

On this clonotype itself: Being one base from a much bigger clone, this may be a read error. This sequence joins TRBV6-6 and TRBJ2-1, with 7 bases fitting TRBD2. The tail of the sequence fits TRBJ2-7 better, so the J call may be wrong. The germline CDR1 and CDR2 sequences are MNHNY and SVGAGI (reference sequence). This CDR3 is 14 amino acids long. CDR3 region: CASSPTSAYNEQYF. CDR3 nucleotides: TGTGCCAGCAGTCCAACTAGCGCCTACAATGAGCAGTACTTC.

The genes are TRBV12-3 or TRBV12-4 and TRBJ2-1; D is unclear. This CDR3 spans 11 amino acids. The V end lost 4 bases, the J end lost 15 bases, and 13 bases lay between the germline ends. The CDR3 sequence: CASSYRISRFF. The CDR3 bases are TGTGCCAGCAGTTACCGGATCAGTCGGTTCTTC.

The sample holds a few counts of this clonotype. The chain joins TRBV6-1 to TRBJ2-7, with a possible D match to TRBD1 (6 bases). The CDR3 spans 16 residues. The V gene lost 5 bases and the J gene lost 0 bases, with 17 bases spanning the gap. Germline loops: CDR1 MNHNS, CDR2 SASEGT. Here the CDR3 DNA reads TGTGCCAGCAGTCCTTACCTACAGGGTAGCTCCTACGAGCAGTACTTC. Protein sequence: CASSPYLQGSSYEQYF.

This clonotype was seen repeatedly, ten times or more. The V call is TRBV7-2, the J call TRBJ2-3; weak D call: TRBD2 (6 bases). The CDR3 is made up of 15 amino acids. V was clipped by 4 bases and J by 0 bases, with 11 bases between them. Germline loops: CDR1 SGHTA, CDR2 FQGNSA. This CDR3 reads CASSSLATSTDTQYF. The CDR3 region has the DNA TGTGCCAGCAGCTCCCTAGCGACGAGCACAGATACGCAGTATTTT.

This chain joins TRBV28 and TRBJ2-3; 11 nucleotides line up with TRBD1. This CDR3 spans 16 amino acids. V was pared by 1 base and J by 4 bases, with 4 bases of the junction left unmatched. From germline, CDR1 is MDHEN and CDR2 SYDVKM. CDR3 protein: CASSLYGTGGSDTQYF. CDR3 bases: TGTGCCAGCAGTTTATATGGGACAGGGGGTTCAGATACGCAGTATTTT.

The chain employs TRBV5-1 and TRBJ2-5, with TRBD2 matching over 12 bases. There are 16 residues in the CDR3. Losses at the gene ends were 3 bases for V and 4 bases for J; bases not matched to a gene: 7. Germline V lookup: CDR1 SGHRS, CDR2 YFSETQ. The CDR3 loop is CASSSYPGLAGETQYF. CDR3 in DNA: TGCGCCAGCAGCTCCTACCCGGGACTAGCGGGAGAGACCCAGTACTTC. Drawing the rest from reference TRBV5-1 and TRBJ2-5, the complete variable domain is KAGVTQTPRYLIKTRGQQVTLSCSPISGHRSVSWYQQTPGQGLQFLFEYFSETQRNKGNFPGRFSGRQFSNSRSEMNVSTLELGDSALYLCASSSYPGLAGETQYFGPGTRLLVL.

With regard to this clonotype: Given a much more abundant clone one base away, this may be a read error. This sequence joins TRBV9 and TRBJ2-3; the D gene is possibly TRBD2 (5 bases). The CDR3 runs to 19 residues. Germline V lookup: CDR1 SGDLS, CDR2 YYNGEE. Here the CDR3 DNA reads TGTACCAGCAGCGTAGGTTCGTTGGGGAGCGAGCGGCCCACAGATACGCAGTATTTT. Amino acid sequence: CTSSVGSLGSERPTDTQYF. The whole variable domain, remainder taken from reference TRBV9 and TRBJ2-3, is DSGVTQTPKHLITATGQRVTLRCSPRSGDLSVYWYQQSLDQGLQFLIQYYNGEERAKGNILERFSAQQFPDLHSELNLSSLELGDSALYFCTSSVGSLGSERPTDTQYFGPGTRLTVL.

The chain's CDR3 is CATSRDRAGTDTQYF. The CDR3, as DNA: TGTGCCACCAGCAGAGACCGAGCGGGGACAGATACGCAGTATTTT. The genes are TRBV15 and TRBJ2-3; TRBD2 matches at 7 bases. Germline CDR1 and CDR2: LNHNV and YYDKDF (reference sequence). V gave up 0 bases and J gave up 3 bases; unmatched junction bases: 3. There are 15 residues in the CDR3.

This clonotype was counted once. CDR3 in amino acids: CSATVSGAAYEQYV. CDR3 DNA: TGCAGTGCTACGGTTAGCGGGGCGGCCTACGAGCAGTACGTC. This rearrangement joins TRBV20-1 to TRBJ2-7; 8 nucleotides align to TRBD2. Germline CDR1 DFQATT, CDR2 SNEGSKA (reference sequence). With 4 bases clipped from V and 2 bases from J, the junction kept 7 bases outside the gene matches. The CDR3 has 14 residues.

This chain links TRBV7-2 with TRBJ2-7, with TRBD1 matching over 8 bases. V lost 5 bases, J lost 3 bases, and 6 bases stayed unmatched. This CDR3 is built from 14 residues. The germline gives CDR1 SGHTA, CDR2 FQGNSA. The CDR3 DNA is TGTGCCAGCAGCCGCGCGGGACAGGACTACGAGCAGTACTTC. It encodes CASSRAGQDYEQYF.